The next 20 T cell receptor beta chains were all read from a single sample in a study of OX40 agonist ivuxolimab in advanced cancers. Clones were sequenced by immunoSEQ multiplex PCR, and TCRdb holds only the in-frame ones, with some missing. The repertoire holds 65,000 to 95,000 clones, with approximately 88% as singletons. The material was CD4+ or CD8+ T cells sorted from blood, obtained in a trial of the OX40 agonist ivuxolimab. These receptors came from an adult with an advanced solid tumor such as melanoma, head and neck, liver or kidney cancer.

V and J are TRBV11-2 and TRBJ2-1; weak D call: TRBD1 (6 bases). CDR1 is SGHAT and CDR2 is FQNNGV in the germline V gene. The CDR3 is made up of 15 amino acids. The germline V and J ends were trimmed by 5 bases and 6 bases, with 17 bases remaining between them. The CDR3 reads CASSPPGGLSNEQFF. The CDR3 nucleotides are TGTGCCAGCAGCCCGCCTGGGGGCCTTTCCAATGAGCAGTTCTTC.

This chain uses TRBV28 with TRBJ2-7; D may correspond to TRBD1 or TRBD2 (5 bases each). CDR3 size: 14 residues. Deletions cut 7 bases from V and 0 bases from J, with 13 bases between. Germline V gene lookup returns CDR1 MDHEN and CDR2 SYDVKM. CDR3 residues: CASNSDGTSYEQYF. As DNA, the CDR3 is TGTGCCAGCAATAGCGACGGGACCTCCTACGAGCAGTACTTC.

The V and J genes are TRBV9 and TRBJ2-3; D is perhaps TRBD1 or TRBD2 (5 bases each). Germline V CDR1 and CDR2: SGDLS, YYNGEE. V was cut by 4 bases and J by 5 bases, with 17 bases left in between. The length of the CDR3 is 15 residues. CDR3 loop: CASSQTGTSRDTQYF. CDR3 bases: TGTGCCAGCAGCCAGACCGGGACCTCGAGAGATACGCAGTATTTT.

The chain combines TRBV5-1 with TRBJ1-2; unclear D gene. CDR1 and CDR2 (germline): SGHRS, YFSETQ. The CDR3 consists of 14 residues. The V gene lost 0 bases and the J gene lost 7 bases, with 13 bases spanning the gap. CDR3 loop: CASSLVAGQPGYTF. CDR3 DNA sequence: TGCGCCAGCAGCTTGGTTGCGGGTCAGCCTGGCTACACCTTC. The variable domain in full, with the rest retrieved from reference TRBV5-1 and TRBJ1-2, is KAGVTQTPRYLIKTRGQQVTLSCSPISGHRSVSWYQQTPGQGLQFLFEYFSETQRNKGNFPGRFSGRQFSNSRSEMNVSTLELGDSALYLCASSLVAGQPGYTFGSGTRLTVV.

The chain joins TRBV4-2 to TRBJ2-3, with 10 bases aligning to TRBD2. The V gene end was trimmed by 4 bases and the J gene end by 5 bases; junction bases not matched to a gene: 9. This CDR3 has 16 amino acids. The V gene's germline CDR1 is LGHNA and CDR2 YNFKEQ. The CDR3 region is CASSRDVAGGLDTQYF. Written as DNA, the CDR3 is TGTGCCAGCAGCCGGGACGTAGCGGGGGGATTAGATACGCAGTATTTT.

V gene TRBV20-1 combines with J gene TRBJ2-7; D gene unclear. V gave up 6 bases and J gave up 3 bases, with 3 bases separating them. The CDR3 spans 9 residues. Germline loops: CDR1 DFQATT, CDR2 SNEGSKA (reference sequence). The CDR3 DNA sequence: TGCAGTGCAAGCTACGAGCAGTACTTC. Translation: CSASYEQYF.

This chain connects TRBV5-6 to TRBJ1-2, with unresolved D. CDR1 is SGHDT and CDR2 is YYEEEE in the germline V gene. The ends were cut back, 4 bases at V and 6 bases at J, with 10 bases in the middle. The CDR3 spans 12 residues. The CDR3 DNA is TGTGCCAGCAGCCCGTTATATGATGGCTACACCTTC. Protein sequence: CASSPLYDGYTF.

The chain recombines TRBV6-5 with TRBJ2-1; TRBD1 matches at 7 bases. The CDR3 runs 15 residues. The germline CDR1 and CDR2 sequences are MNHEY and SVGAGI. The J segment lost 4 bases and the V segment lost 4 bases, leaving 7 bases of the junction unmatched. The CDR3 DNA follows: TGTGCCAGCAGTTCCCGATCGACAGGGTACAATGAGCAGTTCTTC. Amino acids: CASSSRSTGYNEQFF.

The chain employs TRBV15 and TRBJ2-1, with TRBD2 identical over 9 bases. The CDR3 contains 16 residues. V lost 2 bases and J lost 6; bases outside the gene matches: 8. Germline V gives CDR1 LNHNV, CDR2 YYDKDF (reference sequence). DNA for the CDR3: TGTGCCACCAGCAGACGTACCGGGACTAGCATCAATGAGCAGTTCTTC. As protein: CATSRRTGTSINEQFF.

The chain combines TRBV19 with TRBJ2-7; TRBD1 is a possible D gene (6 bases). Germline-derived CDR1 and CDR2 are LNHDA and SQIVND (reference sequence). The CDR3 length is 12 residues. V was cut by 6 bases and J by 4 bases, with 10 bases left in between. CDR3 in amino acids: CASSSRGYEQYF. The CDR3 bases are TGTGCCAGTAGCAGTAGGGGGTACGAGCAGTACTTC. The complete variable domain, with remaining parts taken from reference TRBV19 and TRBJ2-7, reads DGGITQSPKYLFRKEGQNVTLSCEQNLNHDAMYWYRQDPGQGLRLIYYSQIVNDFQKGDIAEGYSVSREKKESFPLTVTSAQKNPTAFYLCASSSRGYEQYFGPGTRLTVT.

The V and J genes are TRBV18 and TRBJ2-7; no reliable D call. The ends were cut back, 1 base at V and 4 bases at J, with 14 bases in the middle. The CDR3 contains 15 residues. Germline loops: CDR1 KGHSH, CDR2 LQKENI. Here the CDR3 DNA reads TGTGCCAGCTCACCACAAGGGCAGTCATCGTACGAGCAGTACTTC. It codes for CASSPQGQSSYEQYF.

The rearrangement links TRBV10-3 to TRBJ1-1; tentatively, D is TRBD1 (5 bases). CDR3 size: 14 residues. V lost 2 bases, J lost 0 bases, and 7 bases lay in between. Germline V gene lookup returns CDR1 ENHRY and CDR2 SYGVKD. As DNA, the CDR3 is TGTGCCATCAGTGAGGAGGGACTGAACACTGAAGCTTTCTTT. Translation gives CAISEEGLNTEAFF.

This clone came up once. The chain employs TRBV7-2 and TRBJ2-2, with D unresolved. There are 14 residues in the CDR3. Trimming pared 4 bases from V and 4 bases from J, leaving 10 bases between. Germline values: CDR1 SGHTA, CDR2 FQGNSA. The CDR3 DNA reads TGTGCCAGCAGCTCCTTCGGTTTCACCGGGGAGCTGTTTTTT. Translation: CASSSFGFTGELFF.

This rearrangement joins TRBV5-1 to TRBJ2-1; weak D call: TRBD1 (5 bases). Trimming took 1 base from V and 0 from J, leaving 11 bases between them. The CDR3 length is 16 residues. The V gene's germline CDR1 is SGHRS and CDR2 YFSETQ. This chain's CDR3 is CASSLNAGFSYNEQFF. In nucleotides, the CDR3 is TGCGCCAGCAGCTTGAATGCAGGGTTCTCCTACAATGAGCAGTTCTTC.

This clone was detected only a few times. The chain is built from TRBV7-2 and TRBJ2-5, with TRBD1 identical over 10 bases. CDR1 is SGHTA, CDR2 FQGNSA, per germline. The CDR3 runs 14 residues. Losses at the gene ends were 5 bases for V and 5 bases for J; bases not matched to a gene: 5. The CDR3 nucleotides read TGTGCCAGCAGCCTGACAGGGGGCTACGAGACCCAGTACTTC. Protein sequence: CASSLTGGYETQYF. The variable domain in full, completed from reference TRBV7-2 and TRBJ2-5, reads GAGVSQSPSNKVTEKGKDVELRCDPISGHTALYWYRQSLGQGLEFLIYFQGNSAPDKSGLPSDRFSAERTGGSVSTLTIQRTQQEDSAVYLCASSLTGGYETQYFGPGTRLLVL.

The rearrangement uses TRBV7-9 and TRBJ1-1, with 8 bases that match TRBD1. This CDR3 comprises 12 residues. With 2 bases clipped from V and 9 bases from J, the junction kept 2 bases outside the gene matches. The V gene's germline CDR1 is SEHNR and CDR2 FQNEAQ (reference sequence). CDR3 protein: CASSLRDRKAFF. The CDR3 DNA follows: TGTGCCAGCAGCTTAAGGGACAGGAAAGCTTTCTTT.

The J gene is TRBJ1-5, the V gene TRBV10-2; D not certain. Germline V CDR1 and CDR2: WSHSY, SAAADI. The CDR3 covers 15 residues. The V and J ends lost 5 bases and 3 bases respectively, with 14 bases between them. The DNA of the CDR3 is TGCGCCAGCAGTTCCTTTATAGGGTTCAATCAGCCCCAGCATTTT. Amino acids: CASSSFIGFNQPQHF.

The chain uses TRBV7-9 and TRBJ1-3; no clear D gene. V lost 5 bases, J lost 7 bases, and 15 bases lay in between. CDR3 size: 14 residues. Germline V gives CDR1 SEHNR, CDR2 FQNEAQ (reference sequence). The CDR3 sequence is CASSLGYGENTIYF. Written as DNA, the CDR3 is TGTGCCAGCAGCCTAGGCTATGGGGAGAACACCATATATTTT.

The rearrangement uses TRBV19 and TRBJ1-2; D is unresolved. Germline loops: CDR1 LNHDA, CDR2 SQIVND (reference sequence). The CDR3 runs to 14 residues. With 5 bases removed from V and 3 bases from J, the gap between germline ends came to 13 bases. CDR3 amino acids: CASSPPRIDYGYTF. CDR3 coding DNA: TGTGCCAGTAGTCCGCCCAGGATTGACTATGGCTACACCTTC.

This clone was counted only a few times. The chain joins TRBV7-9 to TRBJ2-7; a possible D gene is TRBD1 (6 bases). Looked up from germline, CDR1 is SEHNR and CDR2 is FQNEAQ (reference sequence). CDR3 length equals 13 residues. The V end was cut by 5 bases, the J end by 2 bases, with 10 bases between. CDR3 sequence reads: CASSPRGPYEQYF. CDR3 sequence (DNA): TGTGCCAGCAGCCCCAGGGGCCCCTACGAGCAGTACTTC. The variable domain in full, completed from reference TRBV7-9 and TRBJ2-7, reads DTGVSQNPRHKITKRGQNVTFRCDPISEHNRLYWYRQTLGQGPEFLTYFQNEAQLEKSRLLSDRFSAERPKGSFSTLEIQRTEQGDSAMYLCASSPRGPYEQYFGPGTRLTVT.